This T cell receptor beta chain was sequenced for a study of blood T cell repertoires in COVID-19. Study as a whole: Acute and convalescent COVID-19 samples came from the United States, Italy and Spain.

V was cut by 5 bases and J by 2 bases, with 13 bases left in between. The CDR3 spans 16 residues. Germline V gene data show CDR1 as MNHNY and CDR2 as SVGAGI (reference sequence). Methods used by the authors: Using reference gene primer amplification, nucleated cell counts were estimated. Clones were sequenced by immunoSEQ multiplex PCR, and TCRdb holds only the in-frame ones, with some missing. That table gives V, J and clone size, and the DNA gave D and trimming. The sample shows under 200,000 clones, more than 65% of them seen only once. This clone has a single count. The sequence was collected from a man between 65 and 85 years old with active or convalescent COVID-19. The genes are TRBV6-6 and TRBJ2-6, with a tentative D call TRBD2 (6 bases). Sequencing was carried out using peripheral blood. The CDR3 coding sequence is TGTGCCAGCAGTGCCCGACGGAGGGCTGGGGCCAACGTCCTGACTTTC. This translates into CASSARRRAGANVLTF.